This TCR beta chain appears in the sequencing data of a study of beta chain features in type 1 diabetes (dated 2018 in TCRdb). Looking at the study overall: Mean age, gender distribution, total cell number and subset yield were not different between patients and healthy donors. A total of 107,917,701 sorted cells were examined across all samples, and a strong correlation was observed between cell number per subset and RNA yield. Regulatory and stem cell-like memory subsets were isolated from only 8 patients and roughly 8 healthy donors, whereas naive and central memory subsets came from all 28 donors. In the study, TCRB repertoires of sorted circulating CD4+ T cell subsets from recently diagnosed type 1 diabetes patients were compared with those of matched healthy donors.

From each donor, a single peripheral blood sample of 100 to 150 mL on average was drawn into heparinised tubes. A BD FACSAria II was used to sort naive, central memory, regulatory and stem cell-like memory CD4+ T cells with a panel that included CD45RO, CCR7, CD25, CD127, CD95 and CD27. Purity was above 98% for every sorted population. PBMCs were isolated right away by Lymphoprep density gradient centrifugation and were stained directly, without culture. So that batch effects would be minimized, each experiment stained and sorted samples in pairs, pairing one healthy donor with one patient. The High Capacity cDNA Reverse Transcription Kit was used to reverse transcribe all of the isolated RNA, meaning that expressed TCRB transcripts were what got sequenced. Naive, central memory and regulatory T cell samples underwent deep immunoSEQ sequencing, averaging about 3.57 million total reads per sample. Sorted cells were lysed in RLT buffer, and RNA was extracted using DNase-treated RNeasy Micro or Mini kits according to cell number. To prevent cross-contamination, each cell subset was processed individually, whereas patient and healthy donor samples were processed jointly. The immunoSEQ multiplex PCR was used to amplify TCRB sequences from cDNA, generating 87-bp fragments that spanned the CDR3 region. Sequencing of the amplicons was done on the Illumina HiSeq platform. The authors processed their data as follows. PCR bias was computationally corrected using synthetic template baselines, reads within Hamming distance 2 were collapsed, and singletons that could not be merged were discarded. Reads were aligned against IMGT to assign V, D and J genes, CDR3 length and insertions or deletions at six rearrangement sites. Clonotype counts were normalized to sorted cell number within each subset before computing true diversity and Gini coefficients with the tcR R package. The overlap coefficient, calculated on TCRB nucleotide sequences, was used to measure repertoire sharing. This is the immuneACCESS table as TCRdb keeps it, with only in-frame sequences that have V and J called. A part of the clones is gone; compared with another copy, unresolved V genes explain less than half, and the rest is unexplained. V and J calls and clone size follow that table, whereas D and trimming were derived from the DNA. For this sample the table gives about 150,000 clones, of which less than 9.5% were detected only once. The biggest ten clones account for 2% to 3% of the sample.

Remarks on this clone: Its specific antigen is unknown. Base-call qualities are not available, and no considerably larger clone is one nucleotide away.

Results and caveats for the whole study, not just this receptor: In all four CD4+ subsets, TCRB CDR3 length was moderately but significantly shorter in type 1 diabetes patients. Because the HLA sub-analyses included only small numbers of individuals, any influence of HLA type on TCRB rearrangement was left unresolved. Naive, central memory and regulatory TCRB repertoires appeared to be more similar among patients than among healthy donors. PCR may preferentially amplify shorter templates, but because patient and control samples were amplified and corrected together, any resulting skew would affect both groups equally. At VDJ recombination sites, patients with type 1 diabetes made fewer insertions and deleted more nucleotides, a pattern implying thymic rearrangement abnormalities. Because cDNA rather than genomic DNA was sequenced, highly expressing activated cells could have been over-represented, although no difference in activation and CD3 levels was found between groups.

The source material was central memory CD4+ T cells from blood. The source of this sequence is a woman under 30 in good health.

The bases are TGTGCCAGCAGCGTGGACAGGCTCAATTCACCCCTCCACTTT. The encoded protein is CASSVDRLNSPLHF. The rearrangement joined TRBV27 to TRBJ1-6, with TRBD1 matching 7 junction bases. The germline V gene (reference sequence) provides CDR1 MNHEY and CDR2 SMNVEV. The CDR3 goes from the cysteine to the phenylalanine over 14 residues. Only the CDR3 DNA is retained, 42 bases long and in frame from the first base. V loses 6 bases at its end and J loses 7 bases; junction bases beyond the gene matches: 6.